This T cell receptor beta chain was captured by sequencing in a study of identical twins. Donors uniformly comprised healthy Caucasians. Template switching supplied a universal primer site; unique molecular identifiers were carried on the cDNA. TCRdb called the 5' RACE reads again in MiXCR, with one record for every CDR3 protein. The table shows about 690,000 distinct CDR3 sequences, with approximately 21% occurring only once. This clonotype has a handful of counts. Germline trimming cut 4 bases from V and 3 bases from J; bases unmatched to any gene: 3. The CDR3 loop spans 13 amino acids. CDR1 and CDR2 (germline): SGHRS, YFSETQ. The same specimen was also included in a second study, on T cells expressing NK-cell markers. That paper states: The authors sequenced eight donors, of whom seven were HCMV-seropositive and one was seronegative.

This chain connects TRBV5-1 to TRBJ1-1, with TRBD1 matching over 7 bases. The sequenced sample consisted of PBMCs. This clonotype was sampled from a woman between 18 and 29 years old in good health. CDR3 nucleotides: TGCGCCAGCAGCACCGGGACAGACACTGAAGCTTTCTTT. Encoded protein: CASSTGTDTEAFF.